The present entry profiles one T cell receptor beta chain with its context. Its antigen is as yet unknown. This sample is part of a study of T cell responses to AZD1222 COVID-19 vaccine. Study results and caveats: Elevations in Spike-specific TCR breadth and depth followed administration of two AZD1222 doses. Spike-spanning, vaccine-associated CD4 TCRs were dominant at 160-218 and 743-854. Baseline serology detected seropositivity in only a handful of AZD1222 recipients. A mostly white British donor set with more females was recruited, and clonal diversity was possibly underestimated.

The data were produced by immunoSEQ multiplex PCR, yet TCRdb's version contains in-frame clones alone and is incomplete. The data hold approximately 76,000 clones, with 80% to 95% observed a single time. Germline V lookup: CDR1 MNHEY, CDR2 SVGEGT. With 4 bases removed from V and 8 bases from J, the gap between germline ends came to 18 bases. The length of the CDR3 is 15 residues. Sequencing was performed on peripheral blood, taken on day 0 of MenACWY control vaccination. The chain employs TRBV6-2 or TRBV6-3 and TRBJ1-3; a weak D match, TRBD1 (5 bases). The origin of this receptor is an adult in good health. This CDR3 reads CASSSAAASGDTIYF. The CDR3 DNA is TGTGCCAGCAGTTCCGCGGCGGCCTCGGGGGACACCATATATTTT.